A selection of T cell receptor beta chains follows, all from one sample in a study of blood T cell repertoires in COVID-19. Sequencing was performed with immunoSEQ multiplex PCR; in TCRdb, only in-frame clones are kept and a portion is missing. The sample lists about 180,000 clones; about 80% were seen once. Sequenced material: PBMCs or T cells enriched from blood (not recorded which). The receptors were sampled from a man in his fifties or sixties who had been exposed to COVID-19. CDR3s leave out the opening cysteine and the closing phenylalanine or tryptophan.

CDR3 protein	V gene	J gene
ASSSLKGRTNNEQF	TRBV7-9	TRBJ2-1
ASTWGAEGSYNEQF	TRBV5-4	TRBJ2-1
ASSLLGRQPNTEAF	TRBV27	TRBJ1-1
ATSDYGTSGNQETQY	TRBV24-1	TRBJ2-5
ASIPTQETQY	TRBV27	TRBJ2-5
ASSLARLAEKQETQY	TRBV5-1	TRBJ2-5
ASGLGSSGYNEQF	TRBV12-5	TRBJ2-1
ASSTGGSGNTIY	TRBV5-1	TRBJ1-3
AWSPGQGWNSPLH	TRBV30	TRBJ1-6
ASSQGTGATYNEQF	TRBV14	TRBJ2-1
ASSLVGGWEISNEQF	TRBV7-2	TRBJ2-1
ASSLRSSGPYEQY	TRBV7-9	TRBJ2-7
ASSTRDRGYT	TRBV21-1	TRBJ1-2
ASSAGRLQPTDTQY	TRBV9	TRBJ2-3
ASSRNLPSSGETYEQY	TRBV6-6	TRBJ2-7
SASLVASGRTDTQY	TRBV20-1	TRBJ2-3
ASRGTGQLLFYT	TRBV5-1	TRBJ1-2
ASSAMTVNTEAF	TRBV5-1	TRBJ1-1
ASGLGGGFLQETQY	TRBV12-5	TRBJ2-5
ASSQAPTLMNTEAF	TRBV3-1/TRBV3-2	TRBJ1-1
ASSLISGVNTEAF	TRBV7-2	TRBJ1-1
ASSLVHQEKLF	TRBV7-3	TRBJ1-4
AISGRQGAGNTIY	TRBV10-3	TRBJ1-3
ASRSRDRGAF	TRBV12-3/TRBV12-4	TRBJ1-1
ASSTGQGNYGYT	TRBV28	TRBJ1-2
AWSGAGSGDYGYT	TRBV30	TRBJ1-2
ASSPAAGSPLH	TRBV7-3	TRBJ1-6
ASRDTDYEQY	TRBV6-4	TRBJ2-7
ASSPGQGSTGELF	TRBV9	TRBJ2-2
AWSNDAGAGNTIY	TRBV30	TRBJ1-3
ASSPGETGETQY	TRBV12-1	TRBJ2-5
ASSQAHGGGEQY	TRBV5-1	TRBJ2-7
ASTLSGQGLREQY	TRBV28	TRBJ2-7
ASTPWGGSSYEQY	TRBV21-1	TRBJ2-7